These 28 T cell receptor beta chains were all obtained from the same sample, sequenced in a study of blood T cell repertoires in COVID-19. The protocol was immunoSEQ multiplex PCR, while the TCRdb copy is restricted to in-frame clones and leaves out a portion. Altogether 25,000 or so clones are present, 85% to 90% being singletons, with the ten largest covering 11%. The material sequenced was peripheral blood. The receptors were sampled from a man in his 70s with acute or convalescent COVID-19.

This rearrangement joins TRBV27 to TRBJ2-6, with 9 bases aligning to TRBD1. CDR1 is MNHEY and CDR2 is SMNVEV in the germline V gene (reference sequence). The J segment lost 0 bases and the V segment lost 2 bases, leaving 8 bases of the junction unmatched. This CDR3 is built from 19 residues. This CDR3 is CASSLKPGQGASGANVLTF. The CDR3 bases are TGTGCCAGCAGTTTAAAACCGGGACAGGGAGCCTCTGGGGCCAACGTCCTGACTTTC.

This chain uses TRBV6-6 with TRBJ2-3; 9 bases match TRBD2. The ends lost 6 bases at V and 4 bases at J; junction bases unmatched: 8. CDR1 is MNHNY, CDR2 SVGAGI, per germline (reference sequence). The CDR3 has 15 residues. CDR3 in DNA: TGTGCCAGCAGCAGACTAGCGGACCCCCCAGATACGCAGTATTTT. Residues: CASSRLADPPDTQYF.

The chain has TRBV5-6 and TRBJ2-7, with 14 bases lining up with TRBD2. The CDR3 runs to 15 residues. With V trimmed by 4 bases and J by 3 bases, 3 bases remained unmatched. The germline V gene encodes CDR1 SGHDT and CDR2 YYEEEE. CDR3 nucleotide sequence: TGTGCCAGCAGCCGCGGGACTAGCGGGAGCTACGAGCAGTACTTC. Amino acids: CASSRGTSGSYEQYF.

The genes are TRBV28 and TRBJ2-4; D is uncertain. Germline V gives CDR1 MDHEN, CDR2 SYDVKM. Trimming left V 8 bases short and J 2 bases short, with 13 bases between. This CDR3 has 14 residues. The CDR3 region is CASSLGNPKNIQYF. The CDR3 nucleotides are TGTGCCAGCTCCCTTGGCAATCCCAAAAACATTCAGTACTTC. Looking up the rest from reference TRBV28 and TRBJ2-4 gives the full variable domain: DVKVTQSSRYLVKRTGEKVFLECVQDMDHENMFWYRQDPGLGLRLIYFSYDVKMKEKGDIPEGYSVSREKKERFSLILESASTNQTSMYLCASSLGNPKNIQYFGAGTRLSVL.

The CDR3 DNA follows: TGTGCCAGCACCCTGACAGGGGGTAACTATGGCTACACCTTC. Translated, it gives CASTLTGGNYGYTF. The rearrangement joins TRBV2 to TRBJ1-2, with 9 bases that match TRBD1. The germline V gene has CDR1 SNHLY and CDR2 FYNNEI. CDR3 length equals 14 residues. J was trimmed by 1 base and V by 7 bases; bases with no gene match: 4.

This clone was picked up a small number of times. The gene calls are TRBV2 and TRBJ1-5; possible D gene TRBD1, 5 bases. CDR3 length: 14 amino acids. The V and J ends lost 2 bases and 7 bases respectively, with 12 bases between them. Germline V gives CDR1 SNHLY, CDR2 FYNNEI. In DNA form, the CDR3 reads TGTGCCAGCAGTGAACAGGGTAGAGAGCAGCCCCAGCATTTT. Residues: CASSEQGREQPQHF.

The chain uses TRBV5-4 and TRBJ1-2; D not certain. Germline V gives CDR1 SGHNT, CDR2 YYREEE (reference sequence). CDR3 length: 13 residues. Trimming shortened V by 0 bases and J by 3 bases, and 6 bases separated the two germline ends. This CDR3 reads CASSLVEDYGYTF. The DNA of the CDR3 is TGTGCCAGCAGCTTGGTGGAGGACTATGGCTACACCTTC.

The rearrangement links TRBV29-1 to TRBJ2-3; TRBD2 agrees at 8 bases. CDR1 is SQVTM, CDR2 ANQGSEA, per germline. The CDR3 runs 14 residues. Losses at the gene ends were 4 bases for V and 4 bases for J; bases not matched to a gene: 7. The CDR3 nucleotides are TGCAGCGTTGGTTCTAGCGGGCTCGCAGATACGCAGTATTTT. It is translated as CSVGSSGLADTQYF.

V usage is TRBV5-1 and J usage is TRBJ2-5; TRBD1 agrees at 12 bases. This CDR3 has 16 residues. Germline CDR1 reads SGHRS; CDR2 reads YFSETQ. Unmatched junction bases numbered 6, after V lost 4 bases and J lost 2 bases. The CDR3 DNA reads TGCGCCAGCAGCGCGGGACAGGGGGCTGGTCAAGAGACCCAGTACTTC. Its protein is CASSAGQGAGQETQYF.

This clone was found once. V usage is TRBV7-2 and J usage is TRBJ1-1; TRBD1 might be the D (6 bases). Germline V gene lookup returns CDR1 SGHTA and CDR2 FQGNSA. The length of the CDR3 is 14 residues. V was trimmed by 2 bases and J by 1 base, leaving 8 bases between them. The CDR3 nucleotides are TGTGCCAGCAGCTTACTGACAGGGAACACTGAAGCTTTCTTT. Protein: CASSLLTGNTEAFF.

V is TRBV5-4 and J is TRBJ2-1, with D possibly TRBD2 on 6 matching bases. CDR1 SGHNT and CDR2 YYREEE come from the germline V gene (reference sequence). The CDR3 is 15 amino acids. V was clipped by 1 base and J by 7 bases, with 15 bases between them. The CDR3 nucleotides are TGTGCCAGCAGCTTGTCACTAGCACTCTGGAATGAGCAGTTCTTC. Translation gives CASSLSLALWNEQFF.

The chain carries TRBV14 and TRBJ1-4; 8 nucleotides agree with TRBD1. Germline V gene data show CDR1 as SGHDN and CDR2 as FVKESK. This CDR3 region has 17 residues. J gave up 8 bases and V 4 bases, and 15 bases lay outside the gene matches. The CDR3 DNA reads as TGTGCCAGCAGCCCCCATTTTTTTAGACAGGGGCGGGAAAAACTGTTTTTT. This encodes CASSPHFFRQGREKLFF.

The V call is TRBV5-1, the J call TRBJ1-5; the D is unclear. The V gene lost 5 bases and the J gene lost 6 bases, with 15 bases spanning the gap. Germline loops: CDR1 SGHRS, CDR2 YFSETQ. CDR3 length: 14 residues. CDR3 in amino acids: CASSPQTGSQPQHF. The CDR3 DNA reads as TGCGCCAGCAGTCCCCAGACGGGGAGTCAGCCCCAGCATTTT. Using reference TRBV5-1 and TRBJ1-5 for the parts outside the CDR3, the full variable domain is KAGVTQTPRYLIKTRGQQVTLSCSPISGHRSVSWYQQTPGQGLQFLFEYFSETQRNKGNFPGRFSGRQFSNSRSEMNVSTLELGDSALYLCASSPQTGSQPQHFGDGTRLSIL.

CDR3 loop: CASSVDRGQSDGYTF. For the CDR3, the DNA is TGTGCCAGCAGTGTCGACAGGGGGCAATCGGATGGCTACACCTTC. The chain recombines TRBV28 with TRBJ1-2, with TRBD1 identical over 10 bases. The J segment lost 6 bases and the V segment lost 5 bases, leaving 9 bases of the junction unmatched. Germline-derived CDR1 and CDR2 are MDHEN and SYDVKM. The CDR3 consists of 15 residues.

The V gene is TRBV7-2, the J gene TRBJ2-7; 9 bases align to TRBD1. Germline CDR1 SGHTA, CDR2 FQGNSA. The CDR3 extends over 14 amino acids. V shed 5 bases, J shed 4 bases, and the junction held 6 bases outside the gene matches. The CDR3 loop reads CASSPGQGRYEQYF. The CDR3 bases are TGTGCCAGCAGCCCAGGACAGGGGAGGTACGAGCAGTACTTC.

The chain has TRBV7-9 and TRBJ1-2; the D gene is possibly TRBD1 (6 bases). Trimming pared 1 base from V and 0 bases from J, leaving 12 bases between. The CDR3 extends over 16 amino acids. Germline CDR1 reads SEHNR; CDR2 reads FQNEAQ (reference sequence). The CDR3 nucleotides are TGTGCCAGCAGCTTAGATGGGGCAGGGGCTAACTATGGCTACACCTTC. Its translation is CASSLDGAGANYGYTF.

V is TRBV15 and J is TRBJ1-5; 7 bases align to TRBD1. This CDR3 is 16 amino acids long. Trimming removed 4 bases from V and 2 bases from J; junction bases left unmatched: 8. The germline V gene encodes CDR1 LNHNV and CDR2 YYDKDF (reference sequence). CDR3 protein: CATSNARGRGNQPQHF. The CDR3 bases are TGTGCCACCAGCAACGCCAGGGGGAGAGGCAATCAGCCCCAGCATTTT.

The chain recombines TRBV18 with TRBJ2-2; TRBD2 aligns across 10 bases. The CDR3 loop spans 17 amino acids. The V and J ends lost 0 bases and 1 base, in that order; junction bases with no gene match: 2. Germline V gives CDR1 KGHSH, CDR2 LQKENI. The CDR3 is CASSPPSSGRNTGELFF. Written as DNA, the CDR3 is TGTGCCAGCTCACCACCGTCTAGCGGGAGGAACACCGGGGAGCTGTTTTTT.

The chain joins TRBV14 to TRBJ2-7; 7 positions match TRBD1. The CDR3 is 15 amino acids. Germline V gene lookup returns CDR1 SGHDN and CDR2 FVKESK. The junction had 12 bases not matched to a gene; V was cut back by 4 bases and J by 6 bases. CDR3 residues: CASSRSGQRVGEQYF. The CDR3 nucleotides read TGTGCCAGCAGCCGCTCGGGACAGAGGGTCGGCGAGCAGTACTTC.

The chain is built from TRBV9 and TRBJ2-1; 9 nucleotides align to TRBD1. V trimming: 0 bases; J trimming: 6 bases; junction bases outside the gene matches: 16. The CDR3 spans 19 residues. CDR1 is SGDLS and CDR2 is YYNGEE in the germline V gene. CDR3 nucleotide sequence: TGTGCCAGCAGCGTAGTGGGACAGGGTCCGGCGGGAGCGGGCAATGAGCAGTTCTTC. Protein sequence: CASSVVGQGPAGAGNEQFF. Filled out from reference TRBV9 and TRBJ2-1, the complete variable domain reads DSGVTQTPKHLITATGQRVTLRCSPRSGDLSVYWYQQSLDQGLQFLIQYYNGEERAKGNILERFSAQQFPDLHSELNLSSLELGDSALYFCASSVVGQGPAGAGNEQFFGPGTRLTVL.

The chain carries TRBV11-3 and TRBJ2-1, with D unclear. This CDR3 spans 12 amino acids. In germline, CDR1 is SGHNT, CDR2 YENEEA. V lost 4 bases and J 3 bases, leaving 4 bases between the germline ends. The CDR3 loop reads CASSYNYNEQFF. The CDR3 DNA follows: TGTGCCAGCAGCTACAACTACAATGAGCAGTTCTTC.

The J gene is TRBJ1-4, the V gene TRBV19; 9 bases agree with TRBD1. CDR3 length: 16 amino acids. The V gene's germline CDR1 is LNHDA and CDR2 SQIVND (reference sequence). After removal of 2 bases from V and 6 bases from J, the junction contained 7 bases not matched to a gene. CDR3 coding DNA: TGTGCCAGTAGTATACCCGGGGGACAGGGTGATGAAAAACTGTTTTTT. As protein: CASSIPGGQGDEKLFF.

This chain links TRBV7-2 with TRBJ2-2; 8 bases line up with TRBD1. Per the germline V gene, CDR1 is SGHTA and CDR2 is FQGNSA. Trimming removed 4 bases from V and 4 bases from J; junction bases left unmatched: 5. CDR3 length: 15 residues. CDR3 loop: CASSWGQAATGELFF. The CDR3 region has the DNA TGTGCCAGCAGCTGGGGACAGGCGGCCACCGGGGAGCTGTTTTTT.

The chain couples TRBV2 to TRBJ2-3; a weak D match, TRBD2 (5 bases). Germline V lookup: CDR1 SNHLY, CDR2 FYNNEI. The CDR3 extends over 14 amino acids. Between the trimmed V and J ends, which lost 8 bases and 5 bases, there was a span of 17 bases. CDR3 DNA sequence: TGTGCCAGCGGCGGGCGCCAAGAGATAGATACGCAGTATTTT. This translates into CASGGRQEIDTQYF.

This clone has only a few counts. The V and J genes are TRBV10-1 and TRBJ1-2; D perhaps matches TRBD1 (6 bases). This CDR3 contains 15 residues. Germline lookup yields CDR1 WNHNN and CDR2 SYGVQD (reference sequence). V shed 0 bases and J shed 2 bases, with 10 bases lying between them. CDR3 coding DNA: TGCGCCAGCAGTGAGTCTGCAGGGGACAACTATGGCTACACCTTC. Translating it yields CASSESAGDNYGYTF.

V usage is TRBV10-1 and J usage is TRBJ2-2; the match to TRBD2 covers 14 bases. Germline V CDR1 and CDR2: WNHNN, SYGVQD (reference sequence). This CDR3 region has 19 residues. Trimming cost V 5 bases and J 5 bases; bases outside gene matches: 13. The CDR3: CASSRPGLAGERGTGELFF. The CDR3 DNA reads TGCGCCAGCAGTCGCCCGGGACTAGCGGGAGAGAGGGGGACCGGGGAGCTGTTTTTT.

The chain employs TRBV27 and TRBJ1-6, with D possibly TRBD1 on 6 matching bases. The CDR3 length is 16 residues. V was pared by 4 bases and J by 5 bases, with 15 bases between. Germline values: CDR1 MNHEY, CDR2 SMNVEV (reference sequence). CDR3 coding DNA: TGTGCCAGCAGTTACACGGGGGGCGCCGATAATTCACCCCTCCACTTT. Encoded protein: CASSYTGGADNSPLHF.

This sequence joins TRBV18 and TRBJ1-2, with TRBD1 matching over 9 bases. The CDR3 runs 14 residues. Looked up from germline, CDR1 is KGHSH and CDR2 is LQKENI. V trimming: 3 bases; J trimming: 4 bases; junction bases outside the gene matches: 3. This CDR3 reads CASSPSQGAYGYTF. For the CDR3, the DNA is TGTGCCAGCTCACCCTCACAGGGGGCCTATGGCTACACCTTC.